In its sample, the clone carrying this T cell receptor (beta chain) was seen once. As yet, its antigen is unknown. The sample comes from a study of cytomegalovirus exposure and HLA in healthy donors. Researchers ran the PCR with 60 Vbeta and 13 Jbeta primers. Measured with immunoSEQ multiplex PCR; TCRdb has only the in-frame clones, and not every one. The sample contains 88,000 or so clones, approximately 60% of which appear only once. Study outcomes and limitations: Immune exposure information available was restricted to CMV serostatus.

The sample comprised PBMCs. The receptor comes from a male donor in good health and CMV-seropositive.

CDR3 loop: CASSLGRGTGGNQPQHF. The CDR3 coding sequence is TGTGCCAGCAGCTTAGGGAGGGGGACAGGGGGTAATCAGCCCCAGCATTTT. The V gene is TRBV7-3, the J gene TRBJ1-5, with 11 nucleotides matching TRBD1. The CDR3 runs 17 residues. CDR1 is SGHTA, CDR2 FQGTGA, per germline. V trimming: 2 bases; J trimming: 4 bases; junction bases outside the gene matches: 7.